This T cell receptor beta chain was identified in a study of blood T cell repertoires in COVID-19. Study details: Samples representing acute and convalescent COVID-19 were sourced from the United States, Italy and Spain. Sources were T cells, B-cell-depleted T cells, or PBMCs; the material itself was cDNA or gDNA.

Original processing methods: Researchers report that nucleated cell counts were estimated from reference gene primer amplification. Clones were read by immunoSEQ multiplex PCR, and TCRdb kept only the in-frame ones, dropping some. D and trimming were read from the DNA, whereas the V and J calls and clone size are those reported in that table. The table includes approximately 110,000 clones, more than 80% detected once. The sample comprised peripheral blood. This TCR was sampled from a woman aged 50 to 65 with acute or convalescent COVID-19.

As DNA, the CDR3 is TGTGCCAGCAGTGACTCGGGGGGAGGAAGAACTGAAGCTTTCTTT. Its protein is CASSDSGGGRTEAFF. This rearrangement joins TRBV6-4 to TRBJ1-1, with D possibly matching TRBD1 (5 bases). The CDR3 is 15 amino acids. V lost 0 bases, J lost 5 bases, and 13 bases lay in between. Germline V gene lookup returns CDR1 MRHNA and CDR2 SNTAGT.